The TCR beta chain described here comes from a study of molecular identifiers for immune sequencing clone quantification. Study summary: Sequencing covered four of five parts into which replicate RNA from around 20,000 or 100,000 naive CD8 cells was split. Study-level points and caveats: Should identical TCR molecules share a barcode, the sizes of highly expanded clones could be underestimated.

Germline-derived CDR1 and CDR2 are SGHTS and YDEGEE. The CDR3 length is 14 residues. TCRdb analysed the PCR reads with MiXCR anew, one entry per CDR3 protein. The table has hundreds of thousands of distinct CDR3 sequences, over 25% seen once; the top ten hold 0.78%. This clonotype was counted a single time. Its cognate antigen is unknown. A much larger clone sits a single nucleotide away, making a read error possible. Input for naive CD8 libraries was roughly 19,000 to 1,100,000 sorted cells; the RNA fraction used was 10%, 30% or 50%. Researchers sorted naive CD8 T cells as cells that were CD8+CD4-CCR7+CD45RA+.

Sample: naive CD8+ T cells from blood, with Jurkat cell RNA spiked in. Subset in this sample: FACS-sorted CD8+CD4-CCR7+CD45RA+ naive T cells. The sequence derives from a human donor in good health. Some libraries in this study had Jurkat cell RNA spiked in. The genes are TRBV5-8 and TRBJ2-1; 7 nucleotides line up with TRBD1. The DNA of the CDR3 is TGTGCCAGCAGATATGACAGGGTAAGGAATGAGCAGCTCTTC. Its translation is CASRYDRVRNEQLF.